The TCR beta chain under discussion was sequenced for a study of cytomegalovirus exposure and HLA in healthy donors. Overall study context: The early release's HLA-typed donors yielded 80 million to 95 million unique TCRs.

Study conclusions and caveats: TCR beta chains associated with HLA were, in a later analysis, more clonally expanded than equally common others. Reportedly, diagnosis of cytomegalovirus status by the classifier showed high specificity and sensitivity. Listed as cytomegalovirus-associated were approximately 160 TCR beta chains.

The CDR3 length is 15 residues. Germline V CDR1 and CDR2: WSHSY, SAAADI. V lost 0 bases and J 1 base, leaving 9 bases between the germline ends. The PCR was carried out with 60 Vbeta primers and 13 Jbeta primers. Repertoires were generated with immunoSEQ multiplex PCR, while TCRdb's copy carries only in-frame clones and drops some. The data contain 170,000 or so clones, about 84% of them singletons. The sample holds a few counts of this clone. Its antigen is as yet unknown. Sequenced sample: PBMCs. The sequence came from a man between 18 and 29 years old in good health and CMV-seronegative. The chain employs TRBV10-2 and TRBJ1-1; D remains ambiguous. The CDR3 DNA is TGCGCCAGCAGTGAGTCTATCAGTTGGAACACTGAAGCTTTCTTT. Translating it yields CASSESISWNTEAFF.